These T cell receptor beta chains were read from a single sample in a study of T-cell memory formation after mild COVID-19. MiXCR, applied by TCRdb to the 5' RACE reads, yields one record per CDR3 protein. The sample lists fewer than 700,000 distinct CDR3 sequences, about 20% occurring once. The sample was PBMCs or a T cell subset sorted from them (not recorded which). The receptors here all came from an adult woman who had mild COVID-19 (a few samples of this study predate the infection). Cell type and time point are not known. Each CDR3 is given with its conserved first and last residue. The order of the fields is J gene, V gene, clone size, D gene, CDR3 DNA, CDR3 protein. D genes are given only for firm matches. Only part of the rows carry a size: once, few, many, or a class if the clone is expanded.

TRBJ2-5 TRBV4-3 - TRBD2 TGCGCCAGCAGCCAAGACCCAGCGGGAGGGACGGGGGGGGCCCAGTACTTC CASSQDPAGGTGGAQYF
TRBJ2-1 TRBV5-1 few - TGCGCCAGCAGCTATGGCACGACCCCCTACAATGAGCAGTTCTTC CASSYGTTPYNEQFF
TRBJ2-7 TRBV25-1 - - TGTGCCAGCAGTGAGTTAGTTTACGAGCAGTACTTC CASSELVYEQYF
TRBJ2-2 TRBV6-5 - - TGTGCCAGCAGACCCTTTGGGGACGGCGGGGAGCTGTTTTTT CASRPFGDGGELFF
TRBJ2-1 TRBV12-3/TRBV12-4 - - TGTGCCAGCAGTTTAGGTCCGGAGGGGTTCTTC CASSLGPEGFF
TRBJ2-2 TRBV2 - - TGTGCCAGCAGTGAAAAGTTCCCCGGGGAGCTGTTTTTT CASSEKFPGELFF
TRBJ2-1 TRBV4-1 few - TGCGCCAGCAGCCAAGAAATCAGGTCCGGGAGAAATGAGCAGTTCTTC CASSQEIRSGRNEQFF
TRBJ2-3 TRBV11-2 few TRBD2 TGTGCCAGCAGCTCACCCGGGCTAGCGGCTAAAAAGTACACAGATACGCAGTATTTT CASSSPGLAAKKYTDTQYF
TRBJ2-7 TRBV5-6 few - TGTGCCAGCAGCTTGGGGCAGGGGCACGACGAGCAGTACTTC CASSLGQGHDEQYF
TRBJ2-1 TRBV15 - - TGTGCCACCAGCAGGGATCCCCCTGGGGTGGGGGATGAGCAGTTCTTC CATSRDPPGVGDEQFF
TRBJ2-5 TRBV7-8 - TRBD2 TGTGCCAGCAGCTCCTTGGGCGGGGGGAAAGAGACCCAGTACTTC CASSSLGGGKETQYF
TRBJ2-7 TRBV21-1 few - TGTGCCAGCAGCAAGACAGGACGCTACGAGCAGTACTTC CASSKTGRYEQYF
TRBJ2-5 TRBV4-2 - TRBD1 TGTGCCAGCAGCCAAGGAGCCCTAGGGGGGACAGGGCGAGAGACCCAGTACTTC CASSQGALGGTGRETQYF
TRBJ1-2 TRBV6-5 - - TGTGCCAGCAGTTACGGGGGAGGAGTTTATGGCTACACCTTC CASSYGGGVYGYTF
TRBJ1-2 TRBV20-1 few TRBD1 TGCAGTGCTGTTCAGGGGGCGAGGAACTATGGCTACACCTTC CSAVQGARNYGYTF
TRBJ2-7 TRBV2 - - TGTGCCAGCAGTCGACTAGTTGGAGGTCTCGAGCAGTACTTC CASSRLVGGLEQYF
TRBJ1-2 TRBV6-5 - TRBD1 TGTGCCAGCAGTAGACAGGGGTTGGGGGGCTACACCTTC CASSRQGLGGYTF
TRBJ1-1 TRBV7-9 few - TGTGCCAGCAGCTTAGGCGTCCAGAAGGCTTTCTTT CASSLGVQKAFF
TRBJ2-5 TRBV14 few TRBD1 TGTGCCAGCAGCCCACTCGGACAGGGGAGAGAGACCCAGTACTTC CASSPLGQGRETQYF
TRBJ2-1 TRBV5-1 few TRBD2 TGCGCCAGCAGCTCGCCTCCCCCTCTAGCGGGGGGGAACTACAATGAGCAGTTCTTC CASSSPPPLAGGNYNEQFF
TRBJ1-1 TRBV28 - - TGTGCCAGCAGTTTATCACCCCCGAACACTGAAGCTTTCTTT CASSLSPPNTEAFF
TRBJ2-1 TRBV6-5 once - TGTGCCAGCACTGGTGGGGGGATGAATGAGCAGTTCTTC CASTGGGMNEQFF
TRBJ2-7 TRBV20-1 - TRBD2 TGCAGTGCTAGAGTAAGCGGGAAATCCAACTACGAGCAGTACTTC CSARVSGKSNYEQYF
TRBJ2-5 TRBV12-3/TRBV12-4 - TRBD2 TGTGCCAGCAGTTCCCCTTGGACTAGCGGGGTGCTCCAAGAGACCCAGTACTTC CASSSPWTSGVLQETQYF
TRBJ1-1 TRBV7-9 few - TGTGCCATCCAGGGGAGCACTGAAGCTTTCTTT CAIQGSTEAFF
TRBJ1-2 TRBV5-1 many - TGCGCCAGCAGCGGGGTTAATTATGGCTACACCTTC CASSGVNYGYTF
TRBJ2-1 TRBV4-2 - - TGTGCCAGCAGCCAAGGTGGGACCTCTTACAATGAGCAGTTCTTC CASSQGGTSYNEQFF
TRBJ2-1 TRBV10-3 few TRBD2 TGTGCCATCAGTGAGGATGGGACTAGACGGTTCTTC CAISEDGTRRFF
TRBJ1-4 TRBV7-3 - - TGTGCCAGCAGCTTATCGGGGGGCCAGCGGGAAAAACTGTTTTTT CASSLSGGQREKLFF
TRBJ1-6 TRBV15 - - TGTGCCACCAGCAGAGGAGGACGGGATAATTCACCCCTCCACTTT CATSRGGRDNSPLHF
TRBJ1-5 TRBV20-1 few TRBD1 TGCAGTGCTCGGGGACAGAATAGCAATCAGCCCCAGCATTTT CSARGQNSNQPQHF
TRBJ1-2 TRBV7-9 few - TGTGCCAGCAGCTCGAAAGGGAGGGCCTCATATAACTATGGCTACACCTTC CASSSKGRASYNYGYTF
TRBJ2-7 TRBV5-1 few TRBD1 TGCGCCAGCAGCTTGGGAATGGGACAGGGTCTAGAGCAGTACTTC CASSLGMGQGLEQYF
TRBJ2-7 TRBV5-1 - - TGCGCCAGCAGCTACCCGGGGCGCAGCCTCTACGAGCAGTACTTC CASSYPGRSLYEQYF
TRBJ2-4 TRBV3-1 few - TGTGCCAGCACCTCCGGGGCCAAAAACATTCAGTACTTC CASTSGAKNIQYF
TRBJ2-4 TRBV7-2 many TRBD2 TGTGCCAGCAGCCCAGCGGGAGGTGCCGCCAAAAACATTCAGTACTTC CASSPAGGAAKNIQYF
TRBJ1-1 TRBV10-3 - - TGTGCCATCTGTCGAAATTCTAACACTGAAGCTTTCTTT CAICRNSNTEAFF
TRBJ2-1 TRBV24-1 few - TGTGCCACCAGTCAGGGTACCTACAATGAGCAGTTCTTC CATSQGTYNEQFF
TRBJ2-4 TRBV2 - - TGTGCCACCGGACTAAAAAACATTCAGTACTTC CATGLKNIQYF